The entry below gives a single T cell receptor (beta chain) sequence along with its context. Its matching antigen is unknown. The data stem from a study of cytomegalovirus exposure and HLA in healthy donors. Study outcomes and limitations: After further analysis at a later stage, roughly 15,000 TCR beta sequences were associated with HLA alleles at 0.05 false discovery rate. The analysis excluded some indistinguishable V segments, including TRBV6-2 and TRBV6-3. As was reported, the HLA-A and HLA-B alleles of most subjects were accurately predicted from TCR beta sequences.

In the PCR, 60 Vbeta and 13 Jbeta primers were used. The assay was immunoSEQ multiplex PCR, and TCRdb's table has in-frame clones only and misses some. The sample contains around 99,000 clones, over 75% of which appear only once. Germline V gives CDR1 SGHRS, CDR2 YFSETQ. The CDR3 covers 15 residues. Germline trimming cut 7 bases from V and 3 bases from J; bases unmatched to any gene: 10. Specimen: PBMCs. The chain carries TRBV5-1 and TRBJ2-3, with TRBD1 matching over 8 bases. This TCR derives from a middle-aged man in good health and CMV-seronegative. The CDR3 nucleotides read TGCGCCAGCCGACAGGGGTCGTTTCGGACAGATACGCAGTATTTT. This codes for CASRQGSFRTDTQYF.